This TCR beta chain was profiled in a study of immune cell composition in non-small cell lung cancer. V shed 3 bases and J shed 5 bases, with 18 bases lying between them. Germline V gene sequence: CDR1 SGHRS, CDR2 YFSETQ. This CDR3 comprises 15 residues. Genomic DNA came from frozen unsorted single-cell suspensions. Produced via immunoSEQ multiplex PCR; TCRdb's table is partial and in-frame only. The table includes approximately 2,800 clones, about four fifths detected once. The receptor was derived from a human donor with non-small cell lung cancer. Input material: lung tumor tissue. V and J are TRBV5-1 and TRBJ2-7; no firm D call. The CDR3 sequence is CASSSSAAPQDEQYF. In DNA form, the CDR3 reads TGCGCCAGCAGCTCCTCCGCTGCGCCTCAGGACGAGCAGTACTTC.